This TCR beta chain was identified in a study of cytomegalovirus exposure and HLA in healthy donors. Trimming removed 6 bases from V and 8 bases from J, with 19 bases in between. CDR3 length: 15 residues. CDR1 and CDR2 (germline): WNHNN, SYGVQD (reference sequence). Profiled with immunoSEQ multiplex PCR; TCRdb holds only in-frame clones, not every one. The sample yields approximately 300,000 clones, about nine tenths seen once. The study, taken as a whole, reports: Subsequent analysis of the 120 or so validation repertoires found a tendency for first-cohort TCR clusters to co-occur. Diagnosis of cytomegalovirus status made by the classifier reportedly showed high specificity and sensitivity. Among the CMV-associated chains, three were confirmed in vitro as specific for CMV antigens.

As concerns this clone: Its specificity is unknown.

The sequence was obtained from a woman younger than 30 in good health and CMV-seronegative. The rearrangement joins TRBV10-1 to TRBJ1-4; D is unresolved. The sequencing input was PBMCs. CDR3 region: CASSPRPVPWEKLFF. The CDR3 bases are TGCGCCAGCAGCCCTAGACCGGTCCCCTGGGAAAAACTGTTTTTT.